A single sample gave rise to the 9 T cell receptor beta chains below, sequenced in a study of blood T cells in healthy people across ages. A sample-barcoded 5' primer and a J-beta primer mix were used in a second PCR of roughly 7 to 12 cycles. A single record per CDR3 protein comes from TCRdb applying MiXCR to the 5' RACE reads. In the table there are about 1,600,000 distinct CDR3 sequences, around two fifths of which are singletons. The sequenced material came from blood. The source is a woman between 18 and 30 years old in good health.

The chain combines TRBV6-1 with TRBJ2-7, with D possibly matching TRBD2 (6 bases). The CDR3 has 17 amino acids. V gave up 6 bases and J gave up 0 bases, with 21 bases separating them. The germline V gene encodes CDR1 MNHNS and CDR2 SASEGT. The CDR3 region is CASSLALGGTDSYEQYF. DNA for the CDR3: TGTGCCAGCAGCCTTGCTCTAGGCGGGACCGACTCCTACGAGCAGTACTTC.

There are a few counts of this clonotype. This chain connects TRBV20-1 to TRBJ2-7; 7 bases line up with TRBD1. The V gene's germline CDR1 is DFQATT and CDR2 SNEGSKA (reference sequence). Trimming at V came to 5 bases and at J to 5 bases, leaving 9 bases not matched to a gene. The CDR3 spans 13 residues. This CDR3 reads CSAGRQGRNEQYF. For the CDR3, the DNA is TGCAGTGCTGGGAGACAGGGCCGAAACGAGCAGTACTTC.

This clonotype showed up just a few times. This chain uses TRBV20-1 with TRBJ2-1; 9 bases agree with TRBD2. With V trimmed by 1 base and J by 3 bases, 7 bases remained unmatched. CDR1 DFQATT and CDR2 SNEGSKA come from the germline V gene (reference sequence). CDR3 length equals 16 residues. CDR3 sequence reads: CSARGLREGFYNEQFF. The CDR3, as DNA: TGCAGTGCTAGAGGTCTGCGGGAGGGGTTCTACAATGAGCAGTTCTTC.

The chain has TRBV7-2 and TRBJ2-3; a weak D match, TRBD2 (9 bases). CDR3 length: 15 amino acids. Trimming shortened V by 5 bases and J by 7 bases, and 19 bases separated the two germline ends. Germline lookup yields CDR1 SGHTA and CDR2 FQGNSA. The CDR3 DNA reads TGTGCCAGCAGCCCAGGGGGCGGGAGGGCAAATACGCAGTATTTT. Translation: CASSPGGGRANTQYF. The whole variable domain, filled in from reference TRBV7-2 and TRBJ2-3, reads GAGVSQSPSNKVTEKGKDVELRCDPISGHTALYWYRQSLGQGLEFLIYFQGNSAPDKSGLPSDRFSAERTGGSVSTLTIQRTQQEDSAVYLCASSPGGGRANTQYFGPGTRLTVL.

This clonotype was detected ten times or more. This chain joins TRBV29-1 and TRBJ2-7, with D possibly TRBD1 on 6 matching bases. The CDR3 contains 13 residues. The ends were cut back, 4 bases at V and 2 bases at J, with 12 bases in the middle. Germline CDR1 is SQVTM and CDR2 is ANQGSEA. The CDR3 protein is CSVGGQLTYEQYF. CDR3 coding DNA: TGCAGCGTTGGGGGGCAGTTGACCTACGAGCAGTACTTC.

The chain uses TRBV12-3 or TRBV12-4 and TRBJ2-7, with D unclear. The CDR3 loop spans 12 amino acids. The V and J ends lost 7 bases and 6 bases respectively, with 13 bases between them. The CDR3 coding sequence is TGTGCCAGCACCAAAGGGTGGTTCGAGCAGTACTTC. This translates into CASTKGWFEQYF.

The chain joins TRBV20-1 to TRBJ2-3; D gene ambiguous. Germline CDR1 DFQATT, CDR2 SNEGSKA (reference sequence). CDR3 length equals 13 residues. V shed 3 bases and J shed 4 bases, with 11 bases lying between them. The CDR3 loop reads CSARVARPDTQYF. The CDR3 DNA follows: TGCAGTGCTAGGGTGGCAAGACCAGATACGCAGTATTTT.

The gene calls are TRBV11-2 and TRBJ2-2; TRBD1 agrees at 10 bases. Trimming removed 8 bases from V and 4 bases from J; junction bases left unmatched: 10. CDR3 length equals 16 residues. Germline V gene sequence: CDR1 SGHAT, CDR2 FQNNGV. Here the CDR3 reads CASSQPGQGITGELFF. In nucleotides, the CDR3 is TGTGCCAGCTCACAACCGGGACAGGGGATCACCGGGGAGCTGTTTTTT.

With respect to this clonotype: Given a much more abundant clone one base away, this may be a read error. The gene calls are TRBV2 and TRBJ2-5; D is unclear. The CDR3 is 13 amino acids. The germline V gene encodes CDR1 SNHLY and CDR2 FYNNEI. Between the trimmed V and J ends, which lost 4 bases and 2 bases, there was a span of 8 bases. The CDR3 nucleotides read TGTGCCAGCAGTGGAATTTCTCAAGAGACCCAGTACTTC. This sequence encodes CASSGISQETQYF.